The T cell receptor beta chain described here comes from a study of cytomegalovirus exposure and HLA in healthy donors. The ends were cut back, 5 bases at V and 0 bases at J, with 13 bases in the middle. CDR1 is SNHLY and CDR2 is FYNNEI in the germline V gene. The CDR3 has 15 amino acids. Researchers ran the PCR with 60 Vbeta and 13 Jbeta primers. The data were produced by immunoSEQ multiplex PCR, yet TCRdb's version contains in-frame clones alone and is incomplete. The sample lists nearly 100,000 clones, approximately 76% occurring once. The TCR sequence derives from a woman aged 55-70 years in good health and CMV-seropositive. Sequenced sample: PBMCs. The chain links TRBV2 to TRBJ2-5; no reliable D call. CDR3 nucleotides: TGTGCCAGCAGTAAGACATCGTCGTACCAAGAGACCCAGTACTTC. It is translated as CASSKTSSYQETQYF. The variable domain in full, completed from reference TRBV2 and TRBJ2-5, reads EPEVTQTPSHQVTQMGQEVILRCVPISNHLYFYWYRQILGQKVEFLVSFYNNEISEKSEIFDDQFSVERPDGSNFTLKIRSTKLEDSAMYFCASSKTSSYQETQYFGPGTRLLVL.